This T cell receptor beta chain came from a study of blood T cell repertoires in COVID-19. With 1 base removed from V and 0 bases from J, the gap between germline ends came to 10 bases. The CDR3 consists of 16 residues. Germline V gene sequence: CDR1 LNHDA, CDR2 SQIVND (reference sequence). Authors' processing steps: It was from reference gene primer amplification that nucleated cell counts were estimated. Libraries were prepared by immunoSEQ multiplex PCR; TCRdb keeps only in-frame clonotypes and omits some of them. The V and J calls and clone size come from that table; D and trimming were worked out from the DNA. The table has about 250,000 clones, 80% to 90% seen once; the top ten hold around 3.3%.

The sequence derives from a woman in her 40s who had been exposed to COVID-19. The sequenced sample consisted of PBMCs or T cells enriched from blood (not recorded which). The genes are TRBV19 and TRBJ1-5, with D maybe TRBD1 (5 bases). CDR3 sequence (DNA): TGTGCCAGTAGTATAGGGCAGGGCGATAGCAATCAGCCCCAGCATTTT. This gives the protein CASSIGQGDSNQPQHF.